This T cell receptor (beta chain) comes out of a study of T-cell memory formation after mild COVID-19. From the 5' RACE reads, TCRdb called clonotypes with MiXCR, one entry per CDR3 protein. The profile shows about 400,000 distinct CDR3 sequences, more than 20% of them singletons. This clonotype has only a few counts. V lost 7 bases and J lost 5, with 20 bases in between. The germline gives CDR1 SEHNR, CDR2 FQNEAQ (reference sequence). The CDR3 has 15 residues. This rearrangement joins TRBV7-9 to TRBJ2-5, with D possibly TRBD2 on 6 matching bases. Sequenced: PBMCs or a T cell subset sorted from them (not recorded which). The origin of this receptor is an adult woman who had mild COVID-19 (a few samples of this study predate the infection). Cell type and time point are not known. Written as DNA, the CDR3 is TGTGCCAGCACCTTGGGCCGACTAGTTAGTGAGACCCAGTACTTC. It translates to CASTLGRLVSETQYF.